The present entry profiles one T cell receptor beta chain with its context. Antigen specificity is unknown. This specimen comes from a study of T cell responses to AZD1222 COVID-19 vaccine. Across the whole study: Samples with a second dose at about 4 or about 12 weeks were pooled together. Whole-study results and caveats: Only a handful of people who got AZD1222 tested seropositive at baseline. Mapped onto spike, vaccine-associated CD4 TCRs spanned it and were dominant at 160-218 and 743-854. White British people made up most donors, females outnumbered males, and clonal diversity was possibly underestimated.

The germline V gene has CDR1 LGHDT and CDR2 YNNKEL (reference sequence). CDR3 size: 13 residues. The V gene lost 4 bases and the J gene lost 14 bases, with 19 bases spanning the gap. Repertoires were generated with immunoSEQ multiplex PCR, while TCRdb's copy carries only in-frame clones and drops some. The sample comprises 65,000 to 85,000 clones, around 84% of which are singletons, and 21% rests with the top ten. V and J are TRBV3-1 (or the pseudogene TRBV3-2) and TRBJ2-3; D not certain. Source: peripheral blood, taken on day 0 of AZD1222 vaccination. This TCR was sampled from an adult in good health. As DNA, the CDR3 is TGTGCCAGCAGCCCCCAGGTGGCTCCAGATCGGTATTTT. This gives the protein CASSPQVAPDRYF.